This T cell receptor (beta chain) was observed in a study of regulatory T cells in long-lasting Graves disease. Both iRepertoire HTBI primers and Arm-PCR of CDR3 regions were used to build the TCR beta libraries. TCRdb re-analysed the multiplex PCR reads in MiXCR, keeping a single row per CDR3 protein. The sample includes about 430,000 distinct CDR3 sequences, around 23% of them seen just once. In germline, CDR1 is MNHNS, CDR2 SASEGT. The length of the CDR3 is 16 residues. V shed 8 bases and J shed 0 bases, with 17 bases lying between them. Time point denoted: persistent/refractory GD, antithyroid drugs over 5 years with positive TRAb. With RNA extracted from PBMCs as input, the TCR library was made. This clonotype was recorded at least ten times.

The chain couples TRBV6-1 to TRBJ1-5; D is perhaps TRBD1 (6 bases). Sequenced here: peripheral blood mononuclear cells (PBMCs), sampled when the disease was refractory, from a patient treated with antithyroid drugs. The clonotype originates from a female donor with Graves disease. DNA of the CDR3: TGTGCCAGCTCGACCGGGACACCTTATAGCAATCAGCCCCAGCATTTT. Residues: CASSTGTPYSNQPQHF.